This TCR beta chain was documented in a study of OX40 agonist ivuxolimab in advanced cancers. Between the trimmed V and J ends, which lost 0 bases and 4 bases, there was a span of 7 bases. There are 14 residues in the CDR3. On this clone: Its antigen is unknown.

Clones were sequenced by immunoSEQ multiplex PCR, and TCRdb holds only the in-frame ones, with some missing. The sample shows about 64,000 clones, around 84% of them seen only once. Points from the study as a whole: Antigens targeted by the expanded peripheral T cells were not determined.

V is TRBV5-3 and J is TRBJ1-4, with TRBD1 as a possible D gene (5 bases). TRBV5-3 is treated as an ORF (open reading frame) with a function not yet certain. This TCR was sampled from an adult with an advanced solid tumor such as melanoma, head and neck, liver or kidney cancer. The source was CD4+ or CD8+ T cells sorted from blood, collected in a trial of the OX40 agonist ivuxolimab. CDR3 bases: TGTGCCAGAAGCTTGGGAGACAGTAATGAAAAACTGTTTTTT. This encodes CARSLGDSNEKLFF.